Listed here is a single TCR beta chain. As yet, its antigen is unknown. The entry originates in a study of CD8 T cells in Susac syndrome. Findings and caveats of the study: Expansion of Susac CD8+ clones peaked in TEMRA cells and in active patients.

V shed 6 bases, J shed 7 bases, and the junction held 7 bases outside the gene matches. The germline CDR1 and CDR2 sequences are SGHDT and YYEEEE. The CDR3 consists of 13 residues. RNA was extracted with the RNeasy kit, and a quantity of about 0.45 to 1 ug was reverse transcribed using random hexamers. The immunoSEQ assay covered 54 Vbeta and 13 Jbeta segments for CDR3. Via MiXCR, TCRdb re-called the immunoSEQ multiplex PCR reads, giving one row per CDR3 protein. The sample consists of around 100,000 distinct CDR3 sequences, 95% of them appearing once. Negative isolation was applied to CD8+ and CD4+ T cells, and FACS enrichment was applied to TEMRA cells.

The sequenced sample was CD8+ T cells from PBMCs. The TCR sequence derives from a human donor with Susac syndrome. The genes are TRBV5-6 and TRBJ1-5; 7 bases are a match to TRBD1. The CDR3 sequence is CASTRGQKQPQHF. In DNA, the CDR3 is TGTGCCAGCACCAGGGGACAGAAACAGCCCCAGCATTTT.